Described below is a single T cell receptor beta chain sequence and its context. V lost 2 bases and J 5 bases, leaving 10 bases between the germline ends. Germline V gene sequence: CDR1 MNHEY, CDR2 SVGAGI. This CDR3 contains 15 residues. The data belong to a study of blood T cell repertoires in COVID-19. For the study at large: Both acute and convalescent COVID-19 samples were obtained from the United States, Italy and Spain. PBMCs, B-cell-depleted T cells, or T cells provided the cDNA or gDNA that made up the material.

Original processing notes: Counts of nucleated cells, estimated from reference gene primer amplification, were obtained. Assay: immunoSEQ multiplex PCR; the TCRdb copy retains only in-frame clones and omits some. The DNA gave D and trimming, while V, J and clone size come from that table. The sample has tens of thousands of clones, about 86% seen once. Seattle's cohort entered during active infection and was followed longitudinally. The clonotype originates from a man aged 80 or over with COVID-19, enrolled during active disease. The sequencing sample was made of peripheral blood. The V gene is TRBV6-5, the J gene TRBJ1-6, with no clear D. The CDR3 region has the DNA TGTGCCAGCAGTTACGATTCGAGGGATAATTCACCCCTCCACTTT. Protein product: CASSYDSRDNSPLHF.